Below are 31 T cell receptor beta chains sequenced from a single sample in a study of OX40 agonist ivuxolimab in advanced cancers. The method was immunoSEQ multiplex PCR; TCRdb's version includes in-frame clones alone and lacks a portion of them. This sample has more than 65,000 clones, with approximately 88% found just once. Sample: CD4+ or CD8+ T cells sorted from blood, taken in a trial of the OX40 agonist ivuxolimab. The receptors were sampled from an adult with an advanced solid tumor such as melanoma, head and neck, liver or kidney cancer.

The CDR3 DNA reads TGTGCCTCTCCGGGACAGGGAAGGTCGGGAAACACCATATATTTT. Amino acid sequence: CASPGQGRSGNTIYF. The chain uses TRBV30 and TRBJ1-3; 9 nucleotides agree with TRBD1. This CDR3 has 15 amino acids. Germline lookup yields CDR1 GTSNPN and CDR2 SVGIG (reference sequence). J gave up 4 bases and V 7 bases, and 11 bases lay outside the gene matches. Using reference TRBV30 and TRBJ1-3 for the parts outside the CDR3, the full variable domain is SQTIHQWPATLVQPVGSPLSLECTVEGTSNPNLYWYRQAAGRGLQLLFYSVGIGQISSEVPQNLSASRPQDRQFILSSKKLLLSDSGFYLCASPGQGRSGNTIYFGEGSWLTVV.

The rearrangement joins TRBV2 to TRBJ1-3; D not certain. The CDR3 contains 16 residues. V was shortened by 2 bases and J by 0 bases, with 11 bases between the two germline ends. Germline CDR1 reads SNHLY; CDR2 reads FYNNEI. CDR3 loop: CASSESQTVSGNTIYF. CDR3 sequence (DNA): TGTGCCAGCAGTGAAAGTCAAACAGTCTCTGGAAACACCATATATTTT.

The chain combines TRBV6-5 with TRBJ2-7, with 7 bases that match TRBD2. V lost 8 bases and J lost 1; bases outside the gene matches: 8. Germline CDR1 and CDR2: MNHEY and SVGAGI. The CDR3 totals 14 residues. As DNA, the CDR3 is TGTGCCAGCCGGCCCGGGGGGATGTCCTACGAGCAGTACTTC. It codes for CASRPGGMSYEQYF.

The chain recombines TRBV5-6 with TRBJ2-3, with D hard to call. The CDR3 has 14 residues. From germline, CDR1 is SGHDT and CDR2 YYEEEE. V lost 2 bases to trimming and J lost 2 bases, with 9 bases between them. The CDR3: CASSFGSTTDTQYF. CDR3 nucleotide sequence: TGTGCCAGCAGCTTCGGGTCTACCACAGATACGCAGTATTTT.

The genes are TRBV18 and TRBJ2-5, with D unresolved. CDR1 is KGHSH, CDR2 LQKENI, per germline. V dropped 5 bases and J dropped 5 bases, with 15 bases sitting between them. This CDR3 is 14 amino acids long. The CDR3 sequence is CASSSTGSWETQYF. CDR3 DNA: TGTGCCAGCTCATCAACGGGCAGTTGGGAGACCCAGTACTTC.

J is TRBJ1-5 and V is TRBV6-1; TRBD1 might be the D (6 bases). V was pared by 6 bases and J by 4 bases, with 16 bases between. The CDR3 totals 15 residues. Looked up from germline, CDR1 is MNHNS and CDR2 is SASEGT. The chain's CDR3 is CASRALGASNQPQHF. The CDR3, as DNA: TGTGCCAGCAGAGCCTTGGGGGCATCTAATCAGCCCCAGCATTTT.

The chain employs TRBV4-1 and TRBJ2-1; 8 bases line up with TRBD1. Germline V lookup: CDR1 MGHRA, CDR2 YSYEKL. This CDR3 contains 15 residues. Trimming cost V 1 base and J 2 bases; bases outside gene matches: 1. DNA for the CDR3: TGCGCCAGCAGCCAAGGGGACAGGACCTACAATGAGCAGTTCTTC. It is translated as CASSQGDRTYNEQFF.

This chain links TRBV7-9 with TRBJ2-2; D remains ambiguous. V was shortened by 2 bases and J by 1 base, with 2 bases between the two germline ends. The germline gives CDR1 SEHNR, CDR2 FQNEAQ (reference sequence). The CDR3 runs 13 residues. The CDR3 sequence: CASSLMNTGELFF. CDR3 nucleotide sequence: TGTGCCAGCAGCTTAATGAACACCGGGGAGCTGTTTTTT.

V is TRBV4-2 and J is TRBJ2-3; 9 bases map to TRBD2. CDR1 and CDR2 (germline): LGHNA, YNFKEQ. This CDR3 spans 14 amino acids. The V segment lost 7 bases and the J segment 2 bases; nucleotides outside the gene matches: 4. CDR3 sequence (DNA): TGTGCCAGCACGGCGGGGGGGTACACAGATACGCAGTATTTT. As protein: CASTAGGYTDTQYF.

The chain carries TRBV10-3 and TRBJ1-1; 12 bases match TRBD1. The CDR3 loop spans 16 amino acids. V gave up 10 bases and J gave up 0 bases; unmatched junction bases: 9. The germline V gene has CDR1 ENHRY and CDR2 SYGVKD. The CDR3, as DNA: TGTGCCACCACGAGGGACAGGGGGCCTTTGAACACTGAAGCTTTCTTT. Its protein product is CATTRDRGPLNTEAFF.

This clone was counted between two and nine times. V is TRBV27 and J is TRBJ2-2; 7 nucleotides align to TRBD2. The length of the CDR3 is 13 residues. Germline loops: CDR1 MNHEY, CDR2 SMNVEV (reference sequence). The V segment lost 4 bases and the J segment 6 bases; nucleotides outside the gene matches: 2. The CDR3 loop reads CASSYAGAGELFF. In nucleotides, the CDR3 is TGTGCCAGCAGTTATGCGGGGGCCGGGGAGCTGTTTTTT.

There are a few counts of this clone. The chain combines TRBV27 with TRBJ2-3; D gene uncertain. Germline V gene data show CDR1 as MNHEY and CDR2 as SMNVEV (reference sequence). V was trimmed by 4 bases and J by 5 bases, leaving 16 bases between them. This CDR3 spans 15 amino acids. CDR3 in amino acids: CASSSNLGARDTQYF. CDR3 in DNA: TGTGCCAGCAGTTCCAATCTCGGCGCACGAGATACGCAGTATTTT.

In nucleotides, the CDR3 is TGTGCCAGCTCACTAACCGGGACAGGGGGCTACGAGCAGTACTTC. Its translation: CASSLTGTGGYEQYF. The chain uses TRBV18 and TRBJ2-7, with 11 nucleotides matching TRBD1. V was pared by 4 bases and J by 3 bases, with 5 bases of the junction left unmatched. Per germline, CDR1 KGHSH and CDR2 LQKENI. The CDR3 is made up of 15 amino acids.

As regards this clone: The sample carries other DNA sequences with the same CDR3. The CDR3 reads CASSLGQGSTEAFF. In DNA, the CDR3 is TGTGCCAGCAGCCTCGGACAGGGGAGCACTGAAGCTTTCTTT. The chain links TRBV5-4 to TRBJ1-1, with 9 bases lining up with TRBD1. CDR1 and CDR2 (germline): SGHNT, YYREEE (reference sequence). J was trimmed by 4 bases and V by 4 bases; bases with no gene match: 5. This CDR3 contains 14 residues.

This sequence joins TRBV11-2 and TRBJ2-1; TRBD2 matches at 12 bases. Germline assignment: CDR1 SGHAT and CDR2 FQNNGV. The CDR3 length is 18 residues. V lost 5 bases to trimming and J lost 5 bases; unmatched junction nucleotides: 13. The DNA for the CDR3 is TGTGCCAGCAGCCCACCCTTATACCGACTAGCGGGGGACAATGAGCAGTTCTTC. Its protein product is CASSPPLYRLAGDNEQFF.

This clone was picked up a small number of times. V gene TRBV14 combines with J gene TRBJ2-7; 8 bases are a match to TRBD2. Per germline, CDR1 SGHDN and CDR2 FVKESK. There are 14 residues in the CDR3. V dropped 3 bases and J dropped 3; count of bases not matched to a gene: 4. The CDR3 here is CASSHPGGGYEQYF. The DNA for the CDR3 is TGTGCCAGCAGCCACCCCGGGGGGGGCTACGAGCAGTACTTC.

The rearrangement uses TRBV9 and TRBJ2-1; 7 bases fit TRBD1. Trimming at V came to 5 bases and at J to 2 bases, leaving 10 bases not matched to a gene. This CDR3 contains 16 residues. CDR1 is SGDLS and CDR2 is YYNGEE in the germline V gene. This CDR3 is CASRPTGNPTYNEQFF. CDR3 DNA sequence: TGTGCCAGCAGGCCGACAGGGAACCCAACCTACAATGAGCAGTTCTTC.

V is TRBV7-2 and J is TRBJ1-5, with D uncertain. V dropped 3 bases and J dropped 11 bases, with 14 bases sitting between them. This CDR3 is built from 13 residues. Germline assignment: CDR1 SGHTA and CDR2 FQGNSA. CDR3 DNA sequence: TGTGCCAGCAGCTTTGGGCTTACGAGGGCCCAGCATTTT. This translates into CASSFGLTRAQHF.

The chain couples TRBV18 to TRBJ1-1; D is unresolved. The CDR3 has 12 amino acids. Germline CDR1 KGHSH, CDR2 LQKENI. V lost 8 bases to trimming and J lost 0 bases, with 7 bases between them. The CDR3 sequence: CASMDLNTEAFF. The CDR3 bases are TGTGCCAGCATGGACTTGAACACTGAAGCTTTCTTT.

The rearrangement uses TRBV10-2 and TRBJ1-5; D is perhaps TRBD1 (6 bases). Trimming left V 5 bases short and J 2 bases short, with 10 bases between. Germline V gene lookup returns CDR1 WSHSY and CDR2 SAAADI. There are 14 residues in the CDR3. CDR3 coding DNA: TGCGCCAGCAGTCAGGGGCCCGGCAATCAGCCCCAGCATTTT. Translating gives CASSQGPGNQPQHF.

The V gene is TRBV4-1, the J gene TRBJ2-7; possibly TRBD1 for D (5 bases). The CDR3 extends over 14 amino acids. Trimming stripped 1 base from V and 3 bases from J, with 10 bases between. Germline V gene data show CDR1 as MGHRA and CDR2 as YSYEKL. The CDR3, as DNA: TGCGCCAGCAGCCAAGGACCAGGGAACTACGAGCAGTACTTC. Protein product: CASSQGPGNYEQYF.

The CDR3 DNA sequence: TGTGCCAGCAGCGCAGGGTTATGGAACACTGAAGCTTTCTTT. Protein product: CASSAGLWNTEAFF. The V gene is TRBV9, the J gene TRBJ1-1; weak D call: TRBD1 (5 bases). The germline gives CDR1 SGDLS, CDR2 YYNGEE. The CDR3 consists of 14 residues. Trimming pared 3 bases from V and 1 base from J, leaving 10 bases between. The complete variable domain, with remaining parts taken from reference TRBV9 and TRBJ1-1, reads DSGVTQTPKHLITATGQRVTLRCSPRSGDLSVYWYQQSLDQGLQFLIQYYNGEERAKGNILERFSAQQFPDLHSELNLSSLELGDSALYFCASSAGLWNTEAFFGQGTRLTVV.

This clone was counted a single time. This chain uses TRBV28 with TRBJ1-2; 7 bases fit TRBD1. CDR3 length equals 16 residues. V lost 2 bases to trimming and J lost 8 bases; unmatched junction nucleotides: 14. Germline CDR1 reads MDHEN; CDR2 reads SYDVKM. Here the CDR3 DNA reads TGTGCCAGCAGTTTAATCGAGGTGCGGAGGGGGCAAGGCTACACCTTC. Protein: CASSLIEVRRGQGYTF.

The chain couples TRBV30 to TRBJ1-2, with TRBD1 identical over 11 bases. V shed 2 bases, J shed 4 bases, and the junction held 3 bases outside the gene matches. There are 14 residues in the CDR3. Germline values: CDR1 GTSNPN, CDR2 SVGIG (reference sequence). DNA for the CDR3: TGTGCCTGGAGTCCCGGGACAGGGGGCTATGGCTACACCTTC. Residues: CAWSPGTGGYGYTF.

The chain employs TRBV28 and TRBJ2-7, with D uncertain. This CDR3 comprises 14 residues. The germline V gene encodes CDR1 MDHEN and CDR2 SYDVKM. Trimming removed 2 bases at V and 0 bases at J, with 8 bases between. CDR3 region: CASSLTYSSYEQYF. CDR3 nucleotides: TGTGCCAGCAGTTTAACGTACAGCTCCTACGAGCAGTACTTC.

This rearrangement joins TRBV9 to TRBJ2-7; D perhaps matches TRBD1 (6 bases). V lost 4 bases and J lost 0, with 11 bases in between. Germline V CDR1 and CDR2: SGDLS, YYNGEE. The CDR3 is 14 residues long. The CDR3 loop is CASSQGQSSYEQYF. CDR3 sequence (DNA): TGTGCCAGCAGCCAAGGACAGTCCTCCTACGAGCAGTACTTC.

This clone was seen once. CDR3 DNA sequence: TGTGCCATCAGTGAAATGGATCAGCCCCAGCATTTT. This codes for CAISEMDQPQHF. The chain carries TRBV10-3 and TRBJ1-5; D remains unclear. Germline V gene data show CDR1 as ENHRY and CDR2 as SYGVKD. This CDR3 has 12 amino acids. V was pared by 3 bases and J by 5 bases, with 5 bases between.

The J gene is TRBJ2-7, the V gene TRBV11-2; 13 bases map to TRBD2. V lost 5 bases, J lost 6 bases, and 7 bases stayed unmatched. Per the germline V gene, CDR1 is SGHAT and CDR2 is FQNNGV. The CDR3 consists of 15 residues. The CDR3 DNA is TGTGCCAGCAGCCCGACTAGCGGGGGGTTGGGCGAGCAGTACTTC. Its protein product is CASSPTSGGLGEQYF.

The chain links TRBV28 to TRBJ2-7, with 9 positions matching TRBD1. The CDR3 totals 14 residues. V trimming: 8 bases; J trimming: 3 bases; junction bases outside the gene matches: 8. The germline V gene encodes CDR1 MDHEN and CDR2 SYDVKM. The CDR3 DNA sequence: TGTGCCAGCGCCCCCGGGACAGGGTTCTACGAGCAGTACTTC. Translating it yields CASAPGTGFYEQYF.

CDR3 region: CASSSGVRDMGEKLFF. For the CDR3, the DNA is TGTGCCAGCAGCTCGGGGGTCCGGGACATGGGGGAAAAACTGTTTTTT. The chain couples TRBV5-6 to TRBJ1-4; D might be TRBD1 (6 bases). Germline loops: CDR1 SGHDT, CDR2 YYEEEE. V lost 3 bases and J lost 8, with 20 bases in between. The CDR3 consists of 16 residues.

The rearrangement links TRBV2 to TRBJ1-5; no clear D. The V end lost 7 bases, the J end lost 4 bases, and 14 bases lay between the germline ends. Germline V gene data show CDR1 as SNHLY and CDR2 as FYNNEI. The CDR3 runs 14 residues. The CDR3 reads CASKGDSINQPQHF. DNA for the CDR3: TGTGCCAGCAAGGGCGATAGTATAAATCAGCCCCAGCATTTT.